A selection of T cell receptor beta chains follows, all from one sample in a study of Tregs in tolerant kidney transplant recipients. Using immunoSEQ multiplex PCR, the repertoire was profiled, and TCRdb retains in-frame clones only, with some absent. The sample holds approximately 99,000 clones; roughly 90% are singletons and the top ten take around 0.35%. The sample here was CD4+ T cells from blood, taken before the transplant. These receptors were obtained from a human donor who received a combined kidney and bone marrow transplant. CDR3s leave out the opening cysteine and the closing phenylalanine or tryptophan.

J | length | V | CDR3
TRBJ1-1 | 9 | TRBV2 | ASRGGAEAF
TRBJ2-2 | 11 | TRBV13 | ASSLASTGELF
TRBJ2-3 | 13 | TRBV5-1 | ASSLETGGTDTQY
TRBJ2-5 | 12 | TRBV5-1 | ASTEPAGGETQY
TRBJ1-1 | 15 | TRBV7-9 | ASSSYRSWGIDTEAF
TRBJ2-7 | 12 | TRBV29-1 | SVARDSLSYEQY
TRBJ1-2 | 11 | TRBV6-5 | ASSYSKQGIYT
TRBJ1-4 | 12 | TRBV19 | ASSMGTDYEKLF
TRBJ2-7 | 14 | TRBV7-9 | ASSQKADVSFYEQY
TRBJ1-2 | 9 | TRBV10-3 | AISANYGYT
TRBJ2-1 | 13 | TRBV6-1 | ASRAGTSGSYEQF
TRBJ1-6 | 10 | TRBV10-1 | ASGQGNSPLH
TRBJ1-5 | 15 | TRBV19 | ASTPGRGPKSNQPQH
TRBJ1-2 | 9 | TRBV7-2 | ASSQGGGYT
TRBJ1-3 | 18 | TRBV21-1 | ASSKVERGTGGISGNTIY
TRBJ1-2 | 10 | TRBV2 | ASRVATDGYT
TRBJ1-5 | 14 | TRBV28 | ASSFALRGIYQPQH
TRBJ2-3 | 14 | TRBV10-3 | AISDGSGGRTDTQY
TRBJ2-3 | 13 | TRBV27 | ASSLGGTGVDTQY
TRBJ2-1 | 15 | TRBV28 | ASRRPGQGVGSNEQF
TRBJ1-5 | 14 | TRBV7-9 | ASSLGQGTSNQPQH
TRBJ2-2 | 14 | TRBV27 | ASSFFTGGGDGELF
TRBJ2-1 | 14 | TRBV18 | ASSPLGAGVHNEQF
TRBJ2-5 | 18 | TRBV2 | ASSVPSRASGALRQETQY
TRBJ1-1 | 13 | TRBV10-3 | AISFLPTGGTEAF
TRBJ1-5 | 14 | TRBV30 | AWSVRRQGDNQPQH
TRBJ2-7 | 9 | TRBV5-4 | ASSLGREQY
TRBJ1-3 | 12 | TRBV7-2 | ASSSPLRGNTIY
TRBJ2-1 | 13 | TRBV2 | ASSEASGTYNEQF
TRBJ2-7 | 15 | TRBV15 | ATSSRPPTGTIYEQY
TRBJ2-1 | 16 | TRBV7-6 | ASSFGGAGKSSYNEQF
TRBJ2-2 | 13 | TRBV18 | ASRGSLVNTGELF
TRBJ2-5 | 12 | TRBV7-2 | ASSSTGGRWPQY
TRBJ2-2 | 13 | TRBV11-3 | ASSSGVANTGELF
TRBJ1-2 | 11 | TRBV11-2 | ASSPDTNYGYT
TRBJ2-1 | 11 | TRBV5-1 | ASSRAGENEQF
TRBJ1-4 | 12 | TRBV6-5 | ASSPIETNEKLF
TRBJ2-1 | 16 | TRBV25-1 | ASSGSGRLGRGYNEQF
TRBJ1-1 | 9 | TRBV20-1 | SAGQGTEAF
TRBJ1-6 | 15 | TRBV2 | ASSEAEPSSYNSPLH
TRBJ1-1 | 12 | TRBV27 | ASSPTRQVAEAF
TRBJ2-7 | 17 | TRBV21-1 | ASSKVGRWDAGGPYEQY
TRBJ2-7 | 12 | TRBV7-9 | ASSRHDRGPEQY
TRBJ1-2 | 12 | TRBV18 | ASSPSRINYGYT
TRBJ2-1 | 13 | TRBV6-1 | ASRPRGQSVNEQF
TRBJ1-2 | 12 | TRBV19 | ASSILGRPYGYT
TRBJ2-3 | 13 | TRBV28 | ASSWGTGGTDTQY
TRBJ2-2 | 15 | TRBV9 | ASSAQDRGLGNGELF
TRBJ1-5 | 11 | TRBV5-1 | ASSFGGNQPQH
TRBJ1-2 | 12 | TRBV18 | ASSPPGRAGGYT
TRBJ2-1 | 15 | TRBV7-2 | ASSLESLLRNRNEQF
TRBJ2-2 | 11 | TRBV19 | ASTREGPGELF
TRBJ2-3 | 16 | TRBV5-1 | ASSLVSSGKISTDTQY
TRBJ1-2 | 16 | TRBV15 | ATSRDRLDMGQGDGYT
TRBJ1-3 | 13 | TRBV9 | ASSTQGHSGNTIY
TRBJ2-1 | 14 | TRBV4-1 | ASSRTGLAVRGEQF
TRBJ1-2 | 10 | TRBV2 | ASRRANYGYT
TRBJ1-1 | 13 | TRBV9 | ASSPHRGGWAEAF